This T cell receptor (beta chain) appears in the sequencing data of a study of blood T cell repertoires in COVID-19. CDR3 length: 17 residues. With 1 base removed from V and 2 bases from J, the gap between germline ends came to 15 bases. Germline CDR1 and CDR2: LGHNA and YSLEER. Here immunoSEQ multiplex PCR was the method, and the copy in TCRdb shows in-frame clones only, minus some. The sample records about 260,000 clones, 88% being singletons. The sequencing sample was made of PBMCs or T cells enriched from blood (not recorded which). The sequence came from a woman between 50 and 59 years old who had recovered from COVID-19. The chain uses TRBV4-3 and TRBJ1-3; D might be TRBD1 (6 bases). CDR3 in amino acids: CASSQGGHQSPGNTIYF. CDR3 DNA sequence: TGCGCCAGCAGCCAAGGGGGACACCAGAGTCCTGGAAACACCATATATTTT.